This T cell receptor beta chain was documented in a study of cytomegalovirus exposure and HLA in healthy donors. The table came from immunoSEQ multiplex PCR; TCRdb's copy has only in-frame clones and leaves some out. This sample yields about 56,000 clones, of which 95% to 97% are seen a single time; more than 0.9% belongs to the top ten. Study-level results: CMV antigen specificity of three CMV-associated chains was confirmed in vitro.

Of note for this clone: Its antigen is not identified.

Sequencing input: PBMCs. The clonotype was recovered from a young woman in good health and CMV-seronegative.

CDR3 sequence reads: CASSLEAGGEKLFF. The CDR3 bases are TGCGCCAGCAGCTTGGAGGCGGGAGGGGAAAAACTGTTTTTT. The rearrangement joins TRBV5-1 to TRBJ1-4; D call uncertain. The CDR3 sequence is 14 residues long. V was pared by 0 bases and J by 8 bases, with 11 bases between. Germline CDR1 and CDR2: SGHRS and YFSETQ.